The clone carrying this T cell receptor beta chain appeared once. Its specificity is not known. This sample is part of a study of PD-1 blockade in classical Hodgkin lymphoma. Germline CDR1 reads SGHRS; CDR2 reads YFSETQ. This CDR3 region has 15 residues. The germline V and J ends were trimmed by 0 bases and 5 bases, with 14 bases remaining between them. Brentuximab vedotin exposure varied, and every patient relapsed after autologous stem cell transplantation. Complete response, partial response or progressive disease was recorded as best response. Clones were sequenced by immunoSEQ multiplex PCR, and TCRdb holds only the in-frame ones, with some missing. The profile shows 50,000 to 75,000 clones, 75% to 90% of them singletons. Study conclusions and caveats: Complete responders' baseline diversity resembled that of newly diagnosed patients.

Sequenced material: peripheral blood mononuclear cells (PBMCs), taken at baseline. This TCR was sampled from a human donor with classical Hodgkin lymphoma. V and J are TRBV5-1 and TRBJ2-5; D is undetermined. CDR3 sequence reads: CASSLESRAQETQYF. The CDR3 region has the DNA TGCGCCAGCAGCTTGGAGTCCCGGGCCCAGGAGACCCAGTACTTC.